These 16 T cell receptor beta chains share one sample of origin, sequenced in a study of blood T cell repertoires in COVID-19. Some clones are missing from TCRdb's copy, which holds only in-frame ones; the method was immunoSEQ multiplex PCR. Of some 190,000 clones listed, approximately 83% are singletons. The sequenced sample was peripheral blood. The receptors here all came from a man in his sixties with acute or convalescent COVID-19.

The chain couples TRBV25-1 to TRBJ1-5, with a tentative D call TRBD1 (6 bases). The CDR3 spans 14 residues. Per the germline V gene, CDR1 is MGHDK and CDR2 is SYGVNS. Trimming removed 3 bases at V and 4 bases at J, with 10 bases between. The CDR3 loop is CASSDFQGNQPQHF. CDR3 DNA sequence: TGTGCCAGCAGTGATTTCCAGGGGAATCAGCCCCAGCATTTT.

The chain carries TRBV19 and TRBJ2-1; a weak D match, TRBD1 (6 bases). The V gene lost 2 bases and the J gene lost 4 bases, with 12 bases spanning the gap. Germline V lookup: CDR1 LNHDA, CDR2 SQIVND (reference sequence). This CDR3 has 15 amino acids. The CDR3 here is CASSIRGQTYNEQFF. As DNA, the CDR3 is TGTGCCAGTAGTATAAGAGGACAGACTTACAATGAGCAGTTCTTC.

The chain links TRBV9 to TRBJ2-3; D may be TRBD2 (6 bases). Germline V gene sequence: CDR1 SGDLS, CDR2 YYNGEE. Trimming cost V 3 bases and J 8 bases, with 16 bases left between them. The CDR3 spans 14 residues. CDR3: CASSGGTTPGTQYF. DNA of the CDR3: TGTGCCAGCAGCGGCGGGACCACCCCGGGTACGCAGTATTTT. The full variable domain, in which reference TRBV9 and TRBJ2-3 provide the parts outside the CDR3, is DSGVTQTPKHLITATGQRVTLRCSPRSGDLSVYWYQQSLDQGLQFLIQYYNGEERAKGNILERFSAQQFPDLHSELNLSSLELGDSALYFCASSGGTTPGTQYFGPGTRLTVL.

This chain connects TRBV20-1 to TRBJ2-7; TRBD2 might be the D (5 bases). Germline CDR1 and CDR2: DFQATT and SNEGSKA (reference sequence). This CDR3 has 13 residues. V lost 3 bases and J 0 bases, leaving 9 bases between the germline ends. The CDR3 is CSASSVYSYEQYF. The CDR3 nucleotides are TGCAGTGCTAGTAGCGTATACTCCTACGAGCAGTACTTC.

The rearrangement links TRBV3-1 (or the pseudogene TRBV3-2) to TRBJ2-1, with 9 bases lining up with TRBD1. The V gene's germline CDR1 is LGHDT and CDR2 YNNKEL (reference sequence). The CDR3 sequence is 15 residues long. V lost 4 bases to trimming and J lost 7 bases; unmatched junction nucleotides: 8. CDR3 in amino acids: CASSLPGQGKNEQFF. The CDR3 nucleotides are TGTGCCAGCAGCCTTCCGGGACAGGGAAAAAATGAGCAGTTCTTC.

CDR3 protein: CSARDGRVPFF. The CDR3 nucleotides read TGCAGTGCTAGAGATGGCAGGGTACCTTTCTTT. J is TRBJ1-1 and V is TRBV20-1; D might be TRBD1 (5 bases). V lost 0 bases and J 12 bases, leaving 11 bases between the germline ends. The CDR3 is made up of 11 amino acids. The V gene's germline CDR1 is DFQATT and CDR2 SNEGSKA (reference sequence).

The chain has TRBV19 and TRBJ2-1, with 8 nucleotides matching TRBD2. In germline, CDR1 is LNHDA, CDR2 SQIVND (reference sequence). This CDR3 has 15 residues. Germline trimming cut 6 bases from V and 1 base from J; bases unmatched to any gene: 5. CDR3 nucleotide sequence: TGTGCCAGTAGCCCCAGCGGGGGTTCCTACAATGAGCAGTTCTTC. Translation: CASSPSGGSYNEQFF.

This sequence joins TRBV28 and TRBJ2-1; TRBD1 matches 7 bases. Germline V gene lookup returns CDR1 MDHEN and CDR2 SYDVKM. The CDR3 is made up of 16 amino acids. The ends lost 9 bases at V and 8 bases at J; junction bases unmatched: 19. The CDR3, as DNA: TGTGCCAGTCTTAGACGACAGGGAACTGGAGGATATGAGCAGTTCTTC. It is translated as CASLRRQGTGGYEQFF.

The chain combines TRBV7-2 with TRBJ2-1, with TRBD2 as a possible D gene (5 bases). Germline V CDR1 and CDR2: SGHTA, FQGNSA. Deletions cut 5 bases from V and 4 bases from J, with 15 bases between. The CDR3 extends over 15 amino acids. The CDR3 bases are TGTGCCAGCAGCCTCGGAAGCGGAAATTACAATGAGCAGTTCTTC. This encodes CASSLGSGNYNEQFF. The full variable domain, its missing parts supplied by reference TRBV7-2 and TRBJ2-1, is GAGVSQSPSNKVTEKGKDVELRCDPISGHTALYWYRQSLGQGLEFLIYFQGNSAPDKSGLPSDRFSAERTGGSVSTLTIQRTQQEDSAVYLCASSLGSGNYNEQFFGPGTRLTVL.

The chain has TRBV7-2 and TRBJ2-1, with TRBD2 matching over 8 bases. Unmatched junction bases numbered 3, after V lost 0 bases and J lost 2 bases. The CDR3 loop spans 16 amino acids. The V gene's germline CDR1 is SGHTA and CDR2 FQGNSA. The CDR3 loop reads CASSLAPSGPYNEQFF. CDR3 bases: TGTGCCAGCAGCTTAGCGCCTAGCGGGCCCTACAATGAGCAGTTCTTC.

The chain couples TRBV6-2 or TRBV6-3 to TRBJ1-1, with 12 bases identical to TRBD1. The CDR3 consists of 14 residues. V was pared by 5 bases and J by 11 bases, with 9 bases of the junction left unmatched. Germline CDR1 is MNHEY and CDR2 is SVGEGT. The CDR3 DNA sequence: TGTGCCAGCAGTACCCCGGGACAGGGGGCGCCGGCTTTCTTT. This translates into CASSTPGQGAPAFF.

This rearrangement joins TRBV11-2 to TRBJ1-4; D gene uncertain. Germline lookup yields CDR1 SGHAT and CDR2 FQNNGV. V was shortened by 2 bases and J by 4 bases, with 8 bases between the two germline ends. This CDR3 region has 14 residues. The CDR3 loop is CASSLRGLNEKLFF. The CDR3, as DNA: TGTGCCAGCAGCTTACGAGGGCTTAATGAAAAACTGTTTTTT.

This chain connects TRBV13 to TRBJ2-7; TRBD1 might be the D (7 bases). The V end lost 7 bases, the J end lost 7 bases, and 20 bases lay between the germline ends. The CDR3 has 14 residues. Germline V gene lookup returns CDR1 PRHDT and CDR2 FYEKMQ (reference sequence). The CDR3 is CASTGAGGIGEQYF. The CDR3 bases are TGTGCCAGCACCGGGGCAGGGGGGATTGGGGAGCAGTACTTC.

The chain carries TRBV6-6 and TRBJ1-6, with TRBD1 identical over 10 bases. V gave up 7 bases and J gave up 5 bases; unmatched junction bases: 5. This CDR3 is built from 15 residues. Germline loops: CDR1 MNHNY, CDR2 SVGAGI (reference sequence). CDR3 in DNA: TGTGCCAGCAATATGGGACAGGGGAATAATTCACCCCTCCACTTT. This codes for CASNMGQGNNSPLHF.

The chain joins TRBV19 to TRBJ2-2; 8 nucleotides agree with TRBD2. The CDR3 extends over 16 amino acids. J lost 1 base, V lost 3 bases, and 4 bases had no gene match. The germline V gene encodes CDR1 LNHDA and CDR2 SQIVND (reference sequence). The chain's CDR3 is CASSIQTSGNTGELFF. CDR3 DNA sequence: TGTGCCAGTAGTATTCAAACTAGCGGGAACACCGGGGAGCTGTTTTTT.

In this sample, this clone turned up once. The gene calls are TRBV28 and TRBJ1-6; 11 bases agree with TRBD1. The germline gives CDR1 MDHEN, CDR2 SYDVKM. Trimming removed 5 bases from V and 9 bases from J; junction bases left unmatched: 9. This CDR3 contains 16 residues. CDR3 in amino acids: CASSDPLGQGGSPLHF. CDR3 DNA: TGTGCCAGCAGTGATCCGCTGGGACAGGGGGGTTCACCCCTCCACTTT.